This T cell receptor beta chain was sequenced in a study of blood T cell repertoires in COVID-19. Study details: Whether acute or convalescent, the COVID-19 samples came from the United States, Italy and Spain. Sample material is recorded as cDNA or gDNA derived from T cells, B-cell-depleted T cells, or PBMCs.

Repertoires were generated with immunoSEQ multiplex PCR, while TCRdb's copy carries only in-frame clones and drops some. The sample shows tens of thousands of clones, 80% to 90% of them seen only once. Enrolled during active infection, Seattle patients were then followed longitudinally. This clone was counted a single time. Germline V gives CDR1 SGHVS, CDR2 FQNEAQ. The CDR3 length is 16 residues. The V end was cut by 1 base, the J end by 2 bases, with 12 bases between. The V and J genes are TRBV7-8 and TRBJ1-3, with a tentative D call TRBD1 (6 bases). The clonotype comes from a woman in her sixties or seventies with COVID-19, enrolled during active disease. The sample consisted of peripheral blood. The CDR3 here is CASSLELRGTGNTIYF. The CDR3 coding sequence is TGTGCCAGCAGCTTAGAACTCAGGGGAACTGGAAACACCATATATTTT.